This T cell receptor beta chain was recorded in a study of sequential checkpoint blockade in melanoma. Study background: First-line arms were nivolumab then ipilimumab, or the reverse, randomized 1:1. Both treatment sequences were followed by maintenance nivolumab.

Only in-frame clones appear in the TCRdb table, and some are missing; sequencing was by immunoSEQ multiplex PCR. Among roughly 20,000 clones listed, under 75% were seen once. Treatment defined: randomized to nivolumab then ipilimumab (arm A) or the reverse (arm B). Sorted cells were live CD3+CD8+, lacking CD19 and CD56, from PBMCs. The V end lost 4 bases, the J end lost 1 base, and 8 bases lay between the germline ends. The CDR3 is 13 amino acids. CDR1 SGHDT and CDR2 YYEEEE come from the germline V gene. The sequencing used CD8+ T cells sorted from blood (inferred from file names), collected from a patient given nivolumab and ipilimumab in sequence. This chain uses TRBV5-6 with TRBJ2-5; no clear D. The clonotype originates from a human donor with melanoma. The CDR3 region is CASSQRLQETQYF. CDR3 sequence (DNA): TGTGCCAGCAGCCAACGACTCCAAGAGACCCAGTACTTC.